The sequence of this T cell receptor beta chain was determined in a study of blood T cell repertoires in COVID-19 (dated by TCRdb to the early 2020s). Describing the broader study: Samples from collaborators originated in the United States, Italy and Spain and spanned both the acute and convalescent phases of COVID-19. The material from the prospective study consisted of cDNA or gDNA derived from T cells, B-cell-depleted T cells, or PBMCs. The dataset comprised deeply sampled blood TCRbeta repertoires from subjects exposed to, actively infected with, or recovered from COVID-19. The repertoires were made available in a free public database intended to serve as a resource for research on the immune response to SARS-CoV-2. The samples were drawn from two sources: the first 160 participants of the ongoing ImmuneRACE study, and fewer than 1,500 subjects contributed by 6 global collaborators. Sample metadata almost always included a de-identified subject ID, COVID-19 status, age in years and sex. HLA class I and class II types, where available, came from metadata supplied by the sample provider rather than from assay-based typing.

With respect to this clone: The target of this receptor is not known. Base qualities are missing; no much larger clone stands one base away.

The germline V gene yields SNHLY for CDR1 and FYNNEI for CDR2. The CDR3 contains 13 residues, cysteine and phenylalanine counted. The kept DNA is CDR3 alone, 39 bases in frame from the first base. The V and J ends are trimmed by 6 bases and 6 bases, leaving 11 bases between them. Beyond this particular receptor, the publication reports: The amount of clinical and demographic metadata varied by source and participant and was provided uncurated.

One collaborating source in Seattle enrolled patients while the patients were actively infected and followed the patients over time throughout the course of disease. Each collaborating institution followed its own protocols to collect whole blood in K2EDTA tubes. For TCRbeta analysis, collaborators shipped samples as frozen whole blood, isolated PBMCs, or DNA extracted from either of those sample types. TCRbeta CDR3 regions were amplified from genomic DNA by means of the immunoSEQ Assay, a bias-controlled multiplex PCR. As for how the authors treated the data: The number of nucleated cells in each sample was estimated by amplification of reference gene primers within the assay. Sequence reads were collapsed and filtered to measure the absolute abundance of every unique TCRbeta CDR3 rearrangement. For each sample, productive Simpson clonality was calculated as the square root of Simpson's diversity index over productive rearrangements. The immuneACCESS repertoire file appears here via TCRdb, limited to in-frame rearrangements. These files lack a portion of the clones; in checked studies, under half of the deficit traces to unresolved V genes, and the cause of the others is not known. For V, J and clone size, that table is used; D and trimming come from the DNA. The sample records about 300,000 clones, over 75% of which are singletons. The ten largest clones capture about 7% of the sample.

The specimen sequenced was peripheral blood. This TCR came from a woman under 40 with COVID-19, enrolled during active disease. The sequence links TRBV2 to TRBJ2-2, with a weak D call of TRBD2 (5 bases match). The bases are TGTGCCAGCAGCGCGGAGGATCCCGGGGAGCTGTTTTTT. Its translation reads: CASSAEDPGELFF.